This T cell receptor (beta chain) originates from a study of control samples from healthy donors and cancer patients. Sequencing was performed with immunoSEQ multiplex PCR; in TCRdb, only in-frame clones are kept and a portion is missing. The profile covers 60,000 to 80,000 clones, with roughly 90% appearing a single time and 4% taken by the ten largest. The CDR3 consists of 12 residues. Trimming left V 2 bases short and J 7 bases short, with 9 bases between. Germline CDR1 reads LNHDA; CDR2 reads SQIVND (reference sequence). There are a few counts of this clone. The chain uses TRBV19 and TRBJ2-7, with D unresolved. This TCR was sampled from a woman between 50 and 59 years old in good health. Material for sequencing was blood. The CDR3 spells CASSISSSEQYF. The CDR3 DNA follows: TGTGCCAGTAGTATATCGTCCAGTGAGCAGTACTTC. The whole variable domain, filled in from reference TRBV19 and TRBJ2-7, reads DGGITQSPKYLFRKEGQNVTLSCEQNLNHDAMYWYRQDPGQGLRLIYYSQIVNDFQKGDIAEGYSVSREKKESFPLTVTSAQKNPTAFYLCASSISSSEQYFGPGTRLTVT.